The 28 T cell receptor beta chains below were found in one sample sequenced in a study of blood T cells in healthy people across ages. Sample-barcoded 5' priming and a J-beta primer mix drove a second PCR of roughly 7 to 11 cycles. TCRdb re-called the 5' RACE reads with MiXCR, one entry per CDR3 protein. The data show about 570,000 distinct CDR3 sequences, about 28% seen once. These records were also assigned to another study, of T cells of mothers and their children.

The sequencing sample was made of blood. The receptors shown here come from a boy aged 2 to 9 in good health.

V and J are TRBV7-2 and TRBJ2-3; possibly TRBD2 for D (5 bases). V was trimmed by 5 bases and J by 0 bases, leaving 18 bases between them. The germline V gene encodes CDR1 SGHTA and CDR2 FQGNSA. This CDR3 has 17 amino acids. The CDR3 spells CASSTSGSGASTDTQYF. CDR3 DNA: TGTGCCAGCAGCACCTCAGGAAGCGGAGCTAGCACAGATACGCAGTATTTT.

This clonotype was detected a few times. V usage is TRBV10-3 and J usage is TRBJ2-7, with 8 bases identical to TRBD1. V was clipped by 6 bases and J by 5 bases; unmatched bases: 9. CDR1 and CDR2 (germline): ENHRY, SYGVKD. The CDR3 has 14 residues. CDR3 region: CAISGQGLVDEQYF. CDR3 bases: TGTGCCATCAGCGGACAGGGCCTAGTTGACGAGCAGTACTTC.

The table lists this clonotype with a few counts. This chain joins TRBV4-1 and TRBJ1-4, with no clear D. Trimming removed 0 bases from V and 2 bases from J, with 10 bases in between. The CDR3 has 16 residues. CDR1 MGHRA and CDR2 YSYEKL come from the germline V gene. The CDR3 reads CASSQERTGTNEKLFF. DNA of the CDR3: TGCGCCAGCAGCCAAGAAAGGACCGGGACTAATGAAAAACTGTTTTTT.

The chain uses TRBV7-9 and TRBJ1-2; TRBD1 is a possible D gene (6 bases). CDR3 length equals 16 residues. Trimming pared 6 bases from V and 8 bases from J, leaving 25 bases between. CDR1 SEHNR and CDR2 FQNEAQ come from the germline V gene (reference sequence). The CDR3 DNA reads TGTGCCAGCAGGATCCTTCCATGCTACAGGGTACAGGGCTACACCTTC. Residues: CASRILPCYRVQGYTF.

This clonotype showed up many times. The V gene is TRBV18, the J gene TRBJ1-5; TRBD1 aligns across 8 bases. The CDR3 loop spans 15 amino acids. V lost 6 bases to trimming and J lost 2 bases; unmatched junction nucleotides: 6. Germline V CDR1 and CDR2: KGHSH, LQKENI. The CDR3 sequence is CASSPGTGGNQPQHF. For the CDR3, the DNA is TGTGCCAGCTCCCCCGGGACAGGCGGCAATCAGCCCCAGCATTTT. Full variable domain (rest looked up from reference TRBV18 and TRBJ1-5): NAGVMQNPRHLVRRRGQEARLRCSPMKGHSHVYWYRQLPEEGLKFMVYLQKENIIDESGMPKERFSAEFPKEGPSILRIQQVVRGDSAAYFCASSPGTGGNQPQHFGDGTRLSIL.

This clonotype came up many times. This rearrangement joins TRBV19 to TRBJ2-3, with 10 bases fitting TRBD1. J was trimmed by 3 bases and V by 6 bases; bases with no gene match: 3. Germline values: CDR1 LNHDA, CDR2 SQIVND (reference sequence). The CDR3 sequence is 14 residues long. CDR3 in amino acids: CASSRDRGTDTQYF. CDR3 nucleotides: TGTGCCAGTAGCCGGGACAGGGGTACAGATACGCAGTATTTT.

V is TRBV20-1 and J is TRBJ2-5; 10 nucleotides align to TRBD1. After removal of 3 bases from V and 5 bases from J, the junction contained 3 bases not matched to a gene. CDR1 is DFQATT, CDR2 SNEGSKA, per germline (reference sequence). The CDR3 has 13 residues. The CDR3 protein is CSARTGGAETQYF. Written as DNA, the CDR3 is TGCAGTGCTAGGACAGGGGGCGCGGAGACCCAGTACTTC.

This clonotype was picked up a small number of times. The chain couples TRBV4-1 to TRBJ1-2; no definite D call. The CDR3 consists of 14 residues. Trimming pared 3 bases from V and 4 bases from J, leaving 12 bases between. Per germline, CDR1 MGHRA and CDR2 YSYEKL. CDR3 nucleotides: TGCGCCAGCAGCCAGGACCGGCCCGTCTATGGCTACACCTTC. This gives the protein CASSQDRPVYGYTF.

This clonotype came up a few times. This rearrangement joins TRBV27 to TRBJ2-7, with D maybe TRBD1 (5 bases). From germline, CDR1 is MNHEY and CDR2 SMNVEV (reference sequence). The CDR3 is 14 amino acids. V was clipped by 7 bases and J by 2 bases, with 15 bases between them. The CDR3 protein is CASKDDSRTYEQYF. For the CDR3, the DNA is TGTGCCAGCAAGGACGACAGTCGCACCTACGAGCAGTACTTC.

The V call is TRBV5-6, the J call TRBJ2-7; 8 bases agree with TRBD2. V shed 1 base and J 6 bases; nucleotides not matched to a gene: 9. The CDR3 runs 15 residues. Looked up from germline, CDR1 is SGHDT and CDR2 is YYEEEE. The CDR3 DNA sequence: TGTGCCAGCAGCTTGCGTGGGACTAGTCAAATCGAGCAGTACTTC. Amino acid sequence: CASSLRGTSQIEQYF.

The rearrangement uses TRBV12-3 or TRBV12-4 and TRBJ2-5, with D perhaps TRBD1 (5 bases). The germline V and J ends were trimmed by 5 bases and 5 bases, with 12 bases remaining between them. This CDR3 spans 13 amino acids. CDR3: CASSARVGETQYF. The CDR3 nucleotides read TGTGCCAGCAGTGCCAGGGTTGGGGAGACCCAGTACTTC.

The CDR3 DNA reads as TGCAGTGCTAGGTCGCACGCAGATACGCAGTATTTT. This gives the protein CSARSHADTQYF. The chain links TRBV20-1 to TRBJ2-3; D unresolved. CDR3 size: 12 residues. Trimming took 3 bases from V and 4 from J, leaving 8 bases between them. Looked up from germline, CDR1 is DFQATT and CDR2 is SNEGSKA (reference sequence).

This sequence joins TRBV11-2 and TRBJ2-3; TRBD2 matches 11 bases. The J segment lost 5 bases and the V segment lost 5 bases, leaving 9 bases of the junction unmatched. The CDR3 consists of 16 residues. The germline CDR1 and CDR2 sequences are SGHAT and FQNNGV. The CDR3 here is CASSAGTSGWIDTQYF. CDR3 sequence (DNA): TGTGCCAGCAGCGCCGGGACTAGCGGTTGGATAGATACGCAGTATTTT.

This clonotype was observed a few times. This chain uses TRBV15 with TRBJ2-7; D not resolved. Looked up from germline, CDR1 is LNHNV and CDR2 is YYDKDF (reference sequence). V lost 1 base to trimming and J lost 0 bases, with 7 bases between them. This CDR3 is built from 14 residues. CDR3 residues: CATSRGVGSYEQYF. As DNA, the CDR3 is TGTGCCACCAGCAGAGGAGTCGGCTCCTACGAGCAGTACTTC.

V usage is TRBV6-1 and J usage is TRBJ2-3, with 8 positions matching TRBD1. V lost 7 bases to trimming and J lost 2 bases; unmatched junction nucleotides: 2. This CDR3 is 13 amino acids long. The germline gives CDR1 MNHNS, CDR2 SASEGT. CDR3 nucleotides: TGTGCCAGCAACAGGGGGATCACAGATACGCAGTATTTT. This codes for CASNRGITDTQYF.

The J gene is TRBJ2-1, the V gene TRBV7-9, with 11 nucleotides matching TRBD2. V was clipped by 5 bases and J by 14 bases; unmatched bases: 11. The CDR3 totals 14 residues. CDR1 and CDR2 from the germline V gene are SEHNR and FQNEAQ (reference sequence). CDR3 coding DNA: TGTGCCAGCAGCCCCCGGGGACTAGCGGATTCGAAGTTCTTC. Translated, it gives CASSPRGLADSKFF. Full variable domain (remainder filled in from reference TRBV7-9 and TRBJ2-1): DTGVSQNPRHKITKRGQNVTFRCDPISEHNRLYWYRQTLGQGPEFLTYFQNEAQLEKSRLLSDRFSAERPKGSFSTLEIQRTEQGDSAMYLCASSPRGLADSKFFGPGTRLTVL.

The chain is built from TRBV27 and TRBJ2-1; D gene uncertain. Looked up from germline, CDR1 is MNHEY and CDR2 is SMNVEV (reference sequence). The CDR3 contains 13 residues. V was trimmed by 5 bases and J by 0 bases, leaving 5 bases between them. CDR3 in amino acids: CASSRPSYNEQFF. The CDR3, as DNA: TGTGCCAGCAGTCGCCCCTCCTACAATGAGCAGTTCTTC.

This rearrangement joins TRBV9 to TRBJ2-5, with a possible D match to TRBD2 (5 bases). The V gene lost 2 bases and the J gene lost 9 bases, with 20 bases spanning the gap. Germline V CDR1 and CDR2: SGDLS, YYNGEE. The CDR3 has 15 residues. CDR3 amino acids: CASSVEQWAGSAQYF. The CDR3 region has the DNA TGTGCCAGCAGCGTCGAACAGTGGGCTGGGAGTGCCCAGTACTTC.

This clonotype has at least ten counts. The chain combines TRBV28 with TRBJ2-7, with TRBD1 as a possible D gene (5 bases). The CDR3 loop spans 14 amino acids. The V and J ends lost 6 bases and 0 bases respectively, with 12 bases between them. From germline, CDR1 is MDHEN and CDR2 SYDVKM. CDR3 sequence reads: CASRQGPSSYEQYF. CDR3 sequence (DNA): TGTGCCAGCAGGCAGGGCCCAAGCTCCTACGAGCAGTACTTC. The variable domain in full, completed from reference TRBV28 and TRBJ2-7, reads DVKVTQSSRYLVKRTGEKVFLECVQDMDHENMFWYRQDPGLGLRLIYFSYDVKMKEKGDIPEGYSVSREKKERFSLILESASTNQTSMYLCASRQGPSSYEQYFGPGTRLTVT.

J is TRBJ2-5 and V is TRBV7-6; D is uncertain. Germline assignment: CDR1 SGHVS and CDR2 FNYEAQ. Trimming removed 2 bases at V and 0 bases at J, with 19 bases between. The CDR3 totals 18 residues. CDR3 bases: TGTGCCAGCAGCTTACCAACCGACTTACATGAGTACCAAGAGACCCAGTACTTC. The encoded protein is CASSLPTDLHEYQETQYF.

This clonotype was picked up many times. This chain uses TRBV6-1 with TRBJ1-1; 7 bases are shared with TRBD1. CDR3 length: 14 residues. Germline lookup yields CDR1 MNHNS and CDR2 SASEGT. V lost 0 bases, J lost 3 bases, and 1 base stayed unmatched. This CDR3 is CASSEADRYTEAFF. CDR3 in DNA: TGTGCCAGCAGTGAAGCGGACAGGTACACTGAAGCTTTCTTT.

The chain couples TRBV7-2 to TRBJ2-3; D may be TRBD2 (6 bases). This CDR3 comprises 14 residues. CDR1 is SGHTA and CDR2 is FQGNSA in the germline V gene. Trimming pared 4 bases from V and 2 bases from J, leaving 10 bases between. The CDR3 spells CASSWDFDTDTQYF. The CDR3 DNA follows: TGTGCCAGCAGCTGGGACTTTGACACAGATACGCAGTATTTT.

This chain uses TRBV7-9 with TRBJ2-1; D might be TRBD2 (5 bases). The V end was cut by 5 bases, the J end by 2 bases, with 16 bases between. Germline CDR1 SEHNR, CDR2 FQNEAQ (reference sequence). CDR3 length equals 16 residues. This chain's CDR3 is CASSTTTGGTYNEQFF. For the CDR3, the DNA is TGTGCCAGCAGCACAACTACCGGAGGAACCTACAATGAGCAGTTCTTC.

This clonotype was seen once. This chain uses TRBV5-1 with TRBJ2-1, with D perhaps matching TRBD1 or TRBD2 (6 bases each). Germline CDR1 is SGHRS and CDR2 is YFSETQ. This CDR3 is built from 16 residues. V was pared by 0 bases and J by 7 bases, with 17 bases between. CDR3 in amino acids: CASSLVIGGLGNEQFF. CDR3 coding DNA: TGCGCCAGCAGCTTGGTTATCGGGGGCCTCGGAAATGAGCAGTTCTTC.

This clonotype has only a few counts. The chain couples TRBV5-1 to TRBJ2-7; tentatively, D is TRBD2 (5 bases). V was pared by 0 bases and J by 4 bases, with 11 bases between. Per germline, CDR1 SGHRS and CDR2 YFSETQ. There are 14 residues in the CDR3. CDR3 amino acids: CASSLAGRTYEQYF. Written as DNA, the CDR3 is TGCGCCAGCAGCTTGGCCGGACGGACTTACGAGCAGTACTTC.

The chain is built from TRBV18 and TRBJ2-3, with a weak D call TRBD2 (5 bases). Germline CDR1 KGHSH, CDR2 LQKENI. The germline V and J ends were trimmed by 2 bases and 3 bases, with 12 bases remaining between them. This CDR3 spans 15 amino acids. The CDR3 coding sequence is TGTGCCAGCTCACCATCTTTCGGGATTACAGATACGCAGTATTTT. It specifies CASSPSFGITDTQYF.

The V and J genes are TRBV24-1 and TRBJ1-5, with a weak D call TRBD1 (5 bases). Germline CDR1 is KGHDR and CDR2 is SFDVKD. Trimming pared 2 bases from V and 0 bases from J, leaving 13 bases between. This CDR3 is built from 17 residues. The CDR3 is CATSDCWDGDSNQPQHF. CDR3 sequence (DNA): TGTGCCACCAGTGATTGTTGGGACGGAGATAGCAATCAGCCCCAGCATTTT.

This clonotype was picked up a small number of times. CDR3 residues: CASSPRVGGPYNSPLHF. CDR3 nucleotide sequence: TGTGCCAGCAGCCCCCGGGTAGGCGGCCCCTATAATTCACCCCTCCACTTT. The chain links TRBV2 to TRBJ1-6; D unresolved. The V end lost 6 bases, the J end lost 2 bases, and 17 bases lay between the germline ends. Germline loops: CDR1 SNHLY, CDR2 FYNNEI. The CDR3 loop spans 17 amino acids.